The rows below give T cell receptor beta chains drawn from one sample of a study of blood T cell repertoires in COVID-19. Generated by immunoSEQ multiplex PCR, the TCRdb table keeps only in-frame clones and is missing some. Here the sample spans roughly 100,000 clones, about 90% being singletons. Material for sequencing was peripheral blood. The receptor set was obtained from a man aged 45-60 years with acute or convalescent COVID-19. Each CDR3 is given with its conserved first and last residue. The D gene is left open where the match is weak. Rows may omit the clone size; those that give it use once, few, many or a size class.

V: TRBV5-1; size: few; D: .; J: TRBJ1-1; CDR3: CASSLEDLFIGRVTEAFF; DNA: TGCGCCAGCAGCTTGGAAGACTTATTCATCGGCAGGGTGACTGAAGCTTTCTTT
V: TRBV6-5; size: .; D: TRBD2; J: TRBJ2-1; CDR3: CASSDSRGGYNEQFF; DNA: TGTGCCAGCAGTGACTCACGGGGGGGCTACAATGAGCAGTTCTTC
V: TRBV10-1; size: .; D: TRBD1; J: TRBJ1-1; CDR3: CASSETQGTTEAFF; DNA: TGCGCCAGCAGTGAGACACAGGGGACCACTGAAGCTTTCTTT
V: TRBV6-4; size: .; D: .; J: TRBJ2-3; CDR3: CASSGESTDTQYF; DNA: TGTGCCAGCAGCGGGGAATCGACGGATACGCAGTATTTT
V: TRBV7-9; size: .; D: .; J: TRBJ1-1; CDR3: CASSLGSGNTEAFF; DNA: TGTGCCAGCAGCTTAGGGTCGGGGAACACTGAAGCTTTCTTT
V: TRBV5-1; size: .; D: .; J: TRBJ2-7; CDR3: CASSLAERGGEQYF; DNA: TGCGCCAGCAGCTTGGCGGAAAGGGGTGGCGAGCAGTACTTC
V: TRBV30; size: .; D: .; J: TRBJ1-3; CDR3: CAWSLRGLNTIYF; DNA: TGTGCCTGGAGTCTGAGAGGGCTCAACACCATATATTTT
V: TRBV19; size: .; D: .; J: TRBJ2-2; CDR3: CASNYMNTGELFF; DNA: TGTGCCAGTAATTACATGAACACCGGGGAGCTGTTTTTT
V: TRBV15; size: .; D: TRBD2; J: TRBJ2-1; CDR3: CATSRGSGGHRNEQFF; DNA: TGTGCCACCAGCAGAGGAAGCGGGGGTCATAGGAATGAGCAGTTCTTC
V: TRBV5-1; size: .; D: TRBD1; J: TRBJ1-2; CDR3: CASRQGDRIYGYTF; DNA: TGCGCCAGCCGACAGGGGGATCGAATCTATGGCTACACCTTC
V: TRBV19; size: .; D: TRBD1; J: TRBJ1-2; CDR3: CASRPTGAGGYTF; DNA: TGTGCCAGTAGGCCTACAGGGGCGGGCGGCTACACCTTC
V: TRBV7-6; size: .; D: .; J: TRBJ1-2; CDR3: CASSLATGRGGYTF; DNA: TGTGCCAGCAGCTTAGCGACCGGCCGGGGGGGCTACACCTTC
V: TRBV6-5; size: .; D: .; J: TRBJ1-6; CDR3: CASRSSRTADSPLHF; DNA: TGTGCCAGCAGGTCCTCCCGGACAGCAGATTCACCCCTCCACTTT
V: TRBV5-1; size: .; D: .; J: TRBJ2-1; CDR3: CASSSRDKGNEQFF; DNA: TGCGCCAGCAGCTCAAGGGACAAGGGCAATGAGCAGTTCTTC
V: TRBV19; size: .; D: .; J: TRBJ1-5; CDR3: CASSDGRQPLHQPQHF; DNA: TGTGCCAGTAGCGACGGGAGACAGCCTCTCCATCAGCCCCAGCATTTT
V: TRBV5-5; size: .; D: TRBD1; J: TRBJ1-4; CDR3: CASSSADRGLNEKLFF; DNA: TGTGCCAGCAGCTCGGCCGACAGGGGTCTAAATGAAAAACTGTTTTTT
V: TRBV30; size: .; D: .; J: TRBJ1-1; CDR3: CAWSGRGGMAGEAFF; DNA: TGTGCCTGGAGTGGACGGGGGGGGATGGCGGGTGAAGCTTTCTTT
V: TRBV4-1; size: .; D: .; J: TRBJ1-2; CDR3: CASSQNSRRGYTF; DNA: TGCGCCAGCAGCCAAAATTCCCGCCGGGGCTACACCTTC
V: TRBV12-3/TRBV12-4; size: few; D: TRBD1; J: TRBJ2-1; CDR3: CASSERQGSPVF; DNA: TGTGCCAGCAGCGAGAGACAGGGTTCACCGGTCTTC
V: TRBV15; size: .; D: TRBD1; J: TRBJ2-7; CDR3: CATSRDRDRVREQYF; DNA: TGTGCCACCAGCAGAGACAGGGACAGGGTTAGGGAGCAGTACTTC
V: TRBV2; size: .; D: TRBD1; J: TRBJ1-2; CDR3: CASSPGQGAGYTF; DNA: TGTGCCAGCAGCCCTGGACAGGGAGCCGGCTACACCTTC
V: TRBV5-1; size: .; D: TRBD2; J: TRBJ2-2; CDR3: CASSLMGRGNTGELFF; DNA: TGCGCCAGCAGCTTGATGGGGAGGGGAAACACCGGGGAGCTGTTTTTT
V: TRBV11-2; size: .; D: .; J: TRBJ1-5; CDR3: CASSLGTLSNQPQHF; DNA: TGTGCCAGCAGCTTAGGGACACTGAGCAATCAGCCCCAGCATTTT
V: TRBV5-1; size: .; D: .; J: TRBJ1-3; CDR3: CASSLTGFGNTIYF; DNA: TGCGCCAGCAGCTTGACGGGATTCGGAAACACCATATATTTT
V: TRBV6-5; size: .; D: TRBD1; J: TRBJ1-4; CDR3: CASSRIGTGDEKLFF; DNA: TGTGCCAGCTCTCGAATTGGGACAGGGGATGAAAAACTGTTTTTT
V: TRBV6-5; size: .; D: TRBD1; J: TRBJ1-2; CDR3: CASSRTGNYGYTF; DNA: TGTGCCAGCAGCCGGACAGGGAACTATGGCTACACCTTC
V: TRBV6-5; size: few; D: .; J: TRBJ1-2; CDR3: CASSSTENGYTF; DNA: TGTGCCAGCAGTTCGACAGAGAATGGCTACACCTTC
V: TRBV12-3/TRBV12-4; size: .; D: .; J: TRBJ2-4; CDR3: CASSFRSRDIQYF; DNA: TGTGCCAGCAGTTTCAGATCGAGGGACATTCAGTACTTC
V: TRBV4-1; size: .; D: .; J: TRBJ1-2; CDR3: CASSQDGNYGYTF; DNA: TGCGCCAGCAGCCAAGACGGGAACTATGGCTACACCTTC
V: TRBV7-9; size: .; D: .; J: TRBJ1-2; CDR3: CASSFVRQGGGYTF; DNA: TGTGCCAGCAGCTTCGTACGTCAGGGTGGTGGCTACACCTTC
V: TRBV5-1; size: .; D: .; J: TRBJ2-1; CDR3: CASSFGQYNEQFF; DNA: TGCGCCAGCAGCTTTGGACAGTACAATGAGCAGTTCTTC
V: TRBV19; size: .; D: TRBD1; J: TRBJ1-5; CDR3: CASSPGTGWGNQPQHF; DNA: TGTGCCAGTAGTCCTGGGACAGGGTGGGGAAATCAGCCCCAGCATTTT
V: TRBV19; size: .; D: TRBD1; J: TRBJ2-7; CDR3: CASSTDRGHEQYF; DNA: TGTGCCAGTAGTACCGACAGGGGGCACGAGCAGTACTTT
V: TRBV15; size: .; D: TRBD1; J: TRBJ1-1; CDR3: CATSRDRGPEAFF; DNA: TGTGCCACCAGCAGGGACAGGGGCCCTGAAGCTTTCTTT
V: TRBV5-1; size: .; D: TRBD2; J: TRBJ2-7; CDR3: CASSLAGVSGGKRHEQYF; DNA: TGCGCCAGCAGCTTGGCCGGAGTTAGCGGGGGGAAGCGCCACGAGCAGTACTTC
V: TRBV11-2; size: .; D: .; J: TRBJ1-4; CDR3: CASSSLATNEKLFF; DNA: TGTGCCAGCAGCTCTCTTGCAACTAATGAAAAACTGTTTTTT
V: TRBV2; size: .; D: .; J: TRBJ1-5; CDR3: CASRYLTGTQPQHF; DNA: TGTGCCAGCAGGTACCTGACAGGAACTCAGCCCCAGCATTTT
V: TRBV6-2/TRBV6-3; size: .; D: .; J: TRBJ1-3; CDR3: CASSSDSPGNTIYF; DNA: TGTGCCAGCAGCTCGGACAGCCCTGGAAACACCATATATTTT
V: TRBV6-4; size: .; D: .; J: TRBJ2-2; CDR3: CASSSGTGELFF; DNA: TGTGCCAGCAGTTCCGGGACCGGGGAGCTGTTTTTT
V: TRBV5-4; size: .; D: .; J: TRBJ2-7; CDR3: CASSLGGDSSYEQYF; DNA: TGTGCCAGCAGCTTGGGGGGGGATAGCTCCTACGAGCAGTACTTC